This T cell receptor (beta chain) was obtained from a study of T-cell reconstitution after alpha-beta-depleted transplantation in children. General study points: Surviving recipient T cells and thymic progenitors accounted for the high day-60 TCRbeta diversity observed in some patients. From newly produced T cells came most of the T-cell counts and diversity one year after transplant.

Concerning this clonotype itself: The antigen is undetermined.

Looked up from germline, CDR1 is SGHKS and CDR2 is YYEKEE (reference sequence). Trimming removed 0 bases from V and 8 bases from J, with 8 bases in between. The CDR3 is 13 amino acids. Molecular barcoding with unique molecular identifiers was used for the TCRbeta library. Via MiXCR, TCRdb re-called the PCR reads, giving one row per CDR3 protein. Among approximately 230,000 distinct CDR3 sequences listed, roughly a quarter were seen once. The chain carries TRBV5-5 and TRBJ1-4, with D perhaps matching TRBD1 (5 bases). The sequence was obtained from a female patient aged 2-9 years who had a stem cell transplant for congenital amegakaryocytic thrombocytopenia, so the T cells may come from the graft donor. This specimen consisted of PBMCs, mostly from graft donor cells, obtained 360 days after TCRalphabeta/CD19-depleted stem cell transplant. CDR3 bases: TGTGCCAGCAGCTTGGTGTGGACAGAAAAACTGTTTTTT. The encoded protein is CASSLVWTEKLFF.